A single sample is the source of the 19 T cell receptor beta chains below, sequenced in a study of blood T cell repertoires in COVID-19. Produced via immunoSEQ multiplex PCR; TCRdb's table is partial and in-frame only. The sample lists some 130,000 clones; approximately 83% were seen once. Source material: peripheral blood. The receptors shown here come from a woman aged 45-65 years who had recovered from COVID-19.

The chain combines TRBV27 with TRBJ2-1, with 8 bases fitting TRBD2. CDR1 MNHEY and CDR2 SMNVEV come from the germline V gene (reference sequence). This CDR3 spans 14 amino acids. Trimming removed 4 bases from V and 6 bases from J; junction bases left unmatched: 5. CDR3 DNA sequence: TGTGCCAGCAGTTCGGGAGGGCCGGGCAATGAGCAGTTCTTC. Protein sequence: CASSSGGPGNEQFF.

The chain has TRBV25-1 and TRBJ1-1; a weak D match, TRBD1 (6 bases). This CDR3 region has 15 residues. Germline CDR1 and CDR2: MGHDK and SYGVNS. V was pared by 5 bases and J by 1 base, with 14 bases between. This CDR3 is CASSPGAGANTEAFF. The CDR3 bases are TGTGCCAGCAGTCCCGGGGCAGGGGCGAACACTGAAGCTTTCTTT.

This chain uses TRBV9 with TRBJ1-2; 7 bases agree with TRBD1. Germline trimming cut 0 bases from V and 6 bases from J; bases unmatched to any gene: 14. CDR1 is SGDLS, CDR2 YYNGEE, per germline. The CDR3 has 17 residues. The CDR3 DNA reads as TGTGCCAGCAGCGTAGTCCCCGGCGACAGGGTCGGGAATGGCTACACCTTC. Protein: CASSVVPGDRVGNGYTF.

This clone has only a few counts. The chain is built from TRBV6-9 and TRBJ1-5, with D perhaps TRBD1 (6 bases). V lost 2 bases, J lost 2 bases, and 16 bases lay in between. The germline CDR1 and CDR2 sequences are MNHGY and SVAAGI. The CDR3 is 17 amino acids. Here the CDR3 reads CASSYPTRGMGNQPQHF. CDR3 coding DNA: TGTGCCAGCAGTTATCCTACCAGGGGTATGGGCAATCAGCCCCAGCATTTT.

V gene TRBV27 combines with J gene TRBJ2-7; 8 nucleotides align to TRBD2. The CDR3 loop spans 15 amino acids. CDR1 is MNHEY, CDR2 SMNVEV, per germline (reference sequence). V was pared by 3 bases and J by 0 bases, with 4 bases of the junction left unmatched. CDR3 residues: CASSFLGTSSYEQYF. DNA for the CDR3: TGTGCCAGCAGTTTTCTCGGGACTAGCTCCTACGAGCAGTACTTC.

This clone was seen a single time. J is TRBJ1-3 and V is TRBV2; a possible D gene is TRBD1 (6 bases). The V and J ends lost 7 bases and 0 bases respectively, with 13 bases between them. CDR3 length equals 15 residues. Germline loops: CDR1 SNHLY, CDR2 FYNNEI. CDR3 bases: TGTGCCAGCAAGGCCGGACAGAGCTCTGGAAACACCATATATTTT. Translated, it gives CASKAGQSSGNTIYF.

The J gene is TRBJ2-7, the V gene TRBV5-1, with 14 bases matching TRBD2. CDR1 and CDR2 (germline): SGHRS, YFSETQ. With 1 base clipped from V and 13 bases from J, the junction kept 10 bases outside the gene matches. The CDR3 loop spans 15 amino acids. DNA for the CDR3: TGCGCCAGCAGCTTGCTCGCAGGGACTAGCGGGAGTAAATACTTC. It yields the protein CASSLLAGTSGSKYF.

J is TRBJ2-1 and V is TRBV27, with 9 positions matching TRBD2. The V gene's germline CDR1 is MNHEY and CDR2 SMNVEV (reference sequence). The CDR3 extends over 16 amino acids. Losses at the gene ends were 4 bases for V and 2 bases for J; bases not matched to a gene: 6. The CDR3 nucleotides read TGTGCCAGCAGTTCCCTCCTAGCGGGGCCCTACAATGAGCAGTTCTTC. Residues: CASSSLLAGPYNEQFF.

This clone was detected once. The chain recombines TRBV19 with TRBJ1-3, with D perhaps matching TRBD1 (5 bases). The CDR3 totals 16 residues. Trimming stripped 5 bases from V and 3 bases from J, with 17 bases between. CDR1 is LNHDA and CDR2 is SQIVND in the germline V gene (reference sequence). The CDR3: CASSVADWTHGNTIYF. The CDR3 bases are TGTGCCAGTAGTGTGGCCGATTGGACACATGGAAACACCATATATTTT.

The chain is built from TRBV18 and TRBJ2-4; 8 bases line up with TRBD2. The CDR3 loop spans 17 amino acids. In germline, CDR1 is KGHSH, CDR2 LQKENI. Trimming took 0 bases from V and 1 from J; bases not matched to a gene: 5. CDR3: CASSPPVAGLAKNIQYF. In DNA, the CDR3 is TGTGCCAGCTCACCACCGGTAGCGGGACTGGCCAAAAACATTCAGTACTTC.

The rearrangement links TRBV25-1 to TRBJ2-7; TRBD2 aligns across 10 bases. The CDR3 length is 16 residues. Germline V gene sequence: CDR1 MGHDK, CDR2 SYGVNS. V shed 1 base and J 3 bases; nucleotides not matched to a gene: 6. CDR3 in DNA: TGTGCCAGCAGTGAATTAGGCCTAGCGGGAGACTACGAGCAGTACTTC. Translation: CASSELGLAGDYEQYF.

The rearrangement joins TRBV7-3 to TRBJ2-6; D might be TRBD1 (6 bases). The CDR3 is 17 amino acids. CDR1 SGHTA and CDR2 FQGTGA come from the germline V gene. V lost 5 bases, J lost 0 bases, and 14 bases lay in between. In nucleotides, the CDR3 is TGTGCCAGCAGCACCTATGGGGGCCTCTCTGGGGCCAACGTCCTGACTTTC. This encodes CASSTYGGLSGANVLTF.

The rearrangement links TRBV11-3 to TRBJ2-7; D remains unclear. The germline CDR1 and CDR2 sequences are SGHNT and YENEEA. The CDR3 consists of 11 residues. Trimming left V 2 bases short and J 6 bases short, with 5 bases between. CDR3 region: CASSLIGEQYF. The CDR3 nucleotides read TGTGCCAGCAGCTTAATCGGCGAGCAGTACTTC.

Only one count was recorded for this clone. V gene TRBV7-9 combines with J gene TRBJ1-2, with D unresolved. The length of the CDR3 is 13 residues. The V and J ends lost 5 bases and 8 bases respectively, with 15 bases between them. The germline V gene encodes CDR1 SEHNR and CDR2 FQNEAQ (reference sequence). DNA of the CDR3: TGTGCCAGCAGCCAAGCGGAACTGGGGGGCTACACCTTC. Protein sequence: CASSQAELGGYTF.

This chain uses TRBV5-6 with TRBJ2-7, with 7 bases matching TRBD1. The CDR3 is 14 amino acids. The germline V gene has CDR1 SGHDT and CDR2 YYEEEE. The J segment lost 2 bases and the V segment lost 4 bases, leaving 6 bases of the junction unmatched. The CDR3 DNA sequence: TGTGCCAGCAGCCCTGGACAGGACCCCTACGAGCAGTACTTC. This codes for CASSPGQDPYEQYF.

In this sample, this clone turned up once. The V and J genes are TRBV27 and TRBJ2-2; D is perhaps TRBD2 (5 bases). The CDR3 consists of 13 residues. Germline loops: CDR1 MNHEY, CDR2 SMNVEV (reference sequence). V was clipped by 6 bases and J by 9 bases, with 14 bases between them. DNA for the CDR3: TGTGCCAGCAGCCCCGGAGGATTGAGGGAGCTGTTTTTT. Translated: CASSPGGLRELFF.

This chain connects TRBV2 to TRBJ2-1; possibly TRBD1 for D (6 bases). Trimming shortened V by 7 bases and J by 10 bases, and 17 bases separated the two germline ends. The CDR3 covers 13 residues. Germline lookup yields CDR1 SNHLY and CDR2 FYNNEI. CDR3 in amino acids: CASTGQLIGEQFF. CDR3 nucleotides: TGTGCCAGCACTGGACAGCTTATAGGCGAGCAGTTCTTC. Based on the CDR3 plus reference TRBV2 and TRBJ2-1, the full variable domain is EPEVTQTPSHQVTQMGQEVILRCVPISNHLYFYWYRQILGQKVEFLVSFYNNEISEKSEIFDDQFSVERPDGSNFTLKIRSTKLEDSAMYFCASTGQLIGEQFFGPGTRLTVL.

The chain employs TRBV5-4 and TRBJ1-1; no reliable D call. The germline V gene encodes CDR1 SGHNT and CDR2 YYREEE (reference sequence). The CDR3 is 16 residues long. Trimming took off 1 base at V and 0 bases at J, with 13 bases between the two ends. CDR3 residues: CASSLSLTRMNTEAFF. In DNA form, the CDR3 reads TGTGCCAGCAGCTTGTCCCTTACACGAATGAACACTGAAGCTTTCTTT.

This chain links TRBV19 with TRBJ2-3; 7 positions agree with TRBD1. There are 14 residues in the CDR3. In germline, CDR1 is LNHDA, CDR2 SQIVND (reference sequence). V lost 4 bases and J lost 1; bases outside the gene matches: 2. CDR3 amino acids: CASSSGQGTDTQYF. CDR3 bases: TGTGCCAGTAGTAGCGGACAGGGCACAGATACGCAGTATTTT.